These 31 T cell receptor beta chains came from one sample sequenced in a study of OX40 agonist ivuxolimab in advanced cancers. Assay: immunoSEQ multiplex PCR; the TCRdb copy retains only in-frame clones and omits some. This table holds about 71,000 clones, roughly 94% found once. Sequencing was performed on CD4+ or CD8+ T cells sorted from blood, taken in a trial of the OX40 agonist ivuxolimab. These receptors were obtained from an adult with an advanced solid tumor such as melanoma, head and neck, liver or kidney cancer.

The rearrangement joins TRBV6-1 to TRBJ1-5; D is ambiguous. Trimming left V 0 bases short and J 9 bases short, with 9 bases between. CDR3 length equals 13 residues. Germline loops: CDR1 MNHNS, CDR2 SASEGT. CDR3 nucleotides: TGTGCCAGCAGTGAAGCGCTGATAGGGCCCCAGCATTTT. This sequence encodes CASSEALIGPQHF.

The CDR3 nucleotides are TGTGCCAGCAGCAAAGGGGAGGAAAAACTGTTTTTT. This codes for CASSKGEEKLFF. The rearrangement uses TRBV11-2 and TRBJ1-4; D may be TRBD1 (5 bases). Germline V gene lookup returns CDR1 SGHAT and CDR2 FQNNGV. V dropped 5 bases and J dropped 8 bases, with 9 bases sitting between them. The CDR3 has 12 amino acids. Supplemented by reference TRBV11-2 and TRBJ1-4, the full variable domain reads EAGVAQSPRYKIIEKRQSVAFWCNPISGHATLYWYQQILGQGPKLLIQFQNNGVVDDSQLPKDRFSAERLKGVDSTLKIQPAKLEDSAVYLCASSKGEEKLFFGSGTQLSVL.

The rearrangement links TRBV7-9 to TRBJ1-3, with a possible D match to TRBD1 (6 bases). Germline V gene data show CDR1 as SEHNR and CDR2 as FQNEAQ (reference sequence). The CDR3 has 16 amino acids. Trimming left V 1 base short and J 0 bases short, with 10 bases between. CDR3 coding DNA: TGTGCCAGCAGCTTAGGGCAGGGGAGCTCTGGAAACACCATATATTTT. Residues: CASSLGQGSSGNTIYF.

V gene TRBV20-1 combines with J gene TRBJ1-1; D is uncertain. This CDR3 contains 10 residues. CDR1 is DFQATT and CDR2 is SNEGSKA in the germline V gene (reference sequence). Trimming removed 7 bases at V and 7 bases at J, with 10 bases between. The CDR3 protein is CSGNAVEAFF. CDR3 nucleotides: TGCAGTGGGAACGCGGTTGAAGCTTTCTTT.

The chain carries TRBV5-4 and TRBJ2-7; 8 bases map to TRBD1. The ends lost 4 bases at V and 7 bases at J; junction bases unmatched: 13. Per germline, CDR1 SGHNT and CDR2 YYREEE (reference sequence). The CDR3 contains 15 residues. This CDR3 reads CASSPRTGQSREQYF. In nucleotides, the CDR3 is TGTGCCAGCAGCCCGAGGACAGGGCAAAGCCGAGAGCAGTACTTC.

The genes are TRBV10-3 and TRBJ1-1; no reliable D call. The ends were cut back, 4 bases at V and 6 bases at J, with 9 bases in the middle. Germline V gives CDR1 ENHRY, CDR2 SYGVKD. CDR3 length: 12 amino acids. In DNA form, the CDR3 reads TGTGCCATCAGTGGGGAAAAGGCTGAAGCTTTCTTT. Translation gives CAISGEKAEAFF.

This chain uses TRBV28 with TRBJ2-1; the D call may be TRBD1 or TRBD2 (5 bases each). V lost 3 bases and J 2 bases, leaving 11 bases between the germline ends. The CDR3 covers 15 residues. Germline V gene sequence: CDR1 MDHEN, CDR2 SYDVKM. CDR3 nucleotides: TGTGCCAGCAGTTTGGGGGTAGGGCCCTACAATGAGCAGTTCTTC. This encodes CASSLGVGPYNEQFF. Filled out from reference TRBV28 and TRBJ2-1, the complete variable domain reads DVKVTQSSRYLVKRTGEKVFLECVQDMDHENMFWYRQDPGLGLRLIYFSYDVKMKEKGDIPEGYSVSREKKERFSLILESASTNQTSMYLCASSLGVGPYNEQFFGPGTRLTVL.

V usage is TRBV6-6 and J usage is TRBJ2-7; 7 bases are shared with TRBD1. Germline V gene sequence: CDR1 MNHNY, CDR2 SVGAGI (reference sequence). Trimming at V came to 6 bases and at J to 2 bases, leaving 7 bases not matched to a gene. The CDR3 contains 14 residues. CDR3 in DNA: TGTGCCAGCAGACTCGGGACAGCTCCCTACGAGCAGTACTTC. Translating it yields CASRLGTAPYEQYF.

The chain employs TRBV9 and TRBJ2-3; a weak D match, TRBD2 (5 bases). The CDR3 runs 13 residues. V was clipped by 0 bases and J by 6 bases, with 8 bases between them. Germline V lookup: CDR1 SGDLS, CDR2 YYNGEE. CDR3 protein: CASSVGTGDTQYF. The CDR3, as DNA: TGTGCCAGCAGCGTAGGGACGGGGGATACGCAGTATTTT.

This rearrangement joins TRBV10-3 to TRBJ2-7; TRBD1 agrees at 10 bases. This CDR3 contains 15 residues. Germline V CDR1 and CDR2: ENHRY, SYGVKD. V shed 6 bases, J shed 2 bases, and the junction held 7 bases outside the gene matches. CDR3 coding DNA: TGTGCCATCAGGGGAGGGACAGGGGCGGCCTACGAGCAGTACTTC. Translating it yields CAIRGGTGAAYEQYF.

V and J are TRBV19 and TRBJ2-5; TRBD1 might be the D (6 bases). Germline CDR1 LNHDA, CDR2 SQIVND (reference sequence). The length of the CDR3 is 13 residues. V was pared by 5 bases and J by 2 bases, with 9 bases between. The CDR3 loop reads CASSRQGQETQYF. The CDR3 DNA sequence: TGTGCCAGTAGTCGGCAGGGGCAAGAGACCCAGTACTTC.

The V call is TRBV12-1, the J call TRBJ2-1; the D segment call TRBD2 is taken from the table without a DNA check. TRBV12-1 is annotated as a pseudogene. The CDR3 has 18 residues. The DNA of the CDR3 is TGTGCCAGCAGCTTTGGACTAGCGGGAGGGTCGTGGGTGGATGAGCAGTTCTTC. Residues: CASSFGLAGGSWVDEQFF.

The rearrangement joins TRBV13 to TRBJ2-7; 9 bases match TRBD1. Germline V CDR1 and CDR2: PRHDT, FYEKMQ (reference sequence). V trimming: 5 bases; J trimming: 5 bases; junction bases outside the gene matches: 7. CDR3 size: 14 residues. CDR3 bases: TGTGCCAGCAGCCAGGGACAGGGTTTAAACGAGCAGTACTTC. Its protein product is CASSQGQGLNEQYF.

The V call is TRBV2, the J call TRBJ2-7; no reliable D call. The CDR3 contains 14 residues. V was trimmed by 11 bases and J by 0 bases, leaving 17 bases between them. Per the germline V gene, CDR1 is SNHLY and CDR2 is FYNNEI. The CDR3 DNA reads TGTGCCTTCTCAGCACCGGGCCACTCCTACGAGCAGTACTTC. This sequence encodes CAFSAPGHSYEQYF.

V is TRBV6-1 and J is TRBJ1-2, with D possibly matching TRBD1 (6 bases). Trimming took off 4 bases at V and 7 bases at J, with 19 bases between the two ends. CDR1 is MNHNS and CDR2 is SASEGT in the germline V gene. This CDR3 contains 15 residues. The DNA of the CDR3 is TGTGCCAGCAGTGCCGGGGATTACTCGACAGGTGGCTACACCTTC. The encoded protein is CASSAGDYSTGGYTF.

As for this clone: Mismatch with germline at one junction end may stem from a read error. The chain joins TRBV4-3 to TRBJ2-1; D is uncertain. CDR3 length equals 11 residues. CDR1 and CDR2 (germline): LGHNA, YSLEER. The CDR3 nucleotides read TGCGCCAGCAGCCAAGCCGCCTTAGTGGTCTTC. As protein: CASSQAALVVF.

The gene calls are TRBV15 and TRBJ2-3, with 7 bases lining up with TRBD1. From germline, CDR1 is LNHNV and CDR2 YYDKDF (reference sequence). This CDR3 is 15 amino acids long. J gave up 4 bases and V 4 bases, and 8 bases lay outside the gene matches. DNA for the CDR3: TGTGCCACCAGCACTGACAGGGAGTGGGCAGATACGCAGTATTTT. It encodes CATSTDREWADTQYF.

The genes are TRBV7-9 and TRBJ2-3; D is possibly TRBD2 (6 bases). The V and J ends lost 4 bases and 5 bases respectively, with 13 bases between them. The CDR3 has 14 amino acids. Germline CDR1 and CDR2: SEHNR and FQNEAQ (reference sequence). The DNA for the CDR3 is TGTGCCAGCAGCTCGGACCGGGAGTTAGATACGCAGTATTTT. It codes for CASSSDRELDTQYF.

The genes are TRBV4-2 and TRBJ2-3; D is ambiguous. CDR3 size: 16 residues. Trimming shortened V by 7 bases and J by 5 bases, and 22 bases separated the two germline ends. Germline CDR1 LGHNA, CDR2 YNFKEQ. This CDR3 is CASTHRAQRTEDTQYF. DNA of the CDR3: TGTGCCAGCACCCACCGGGCCCAAAGGACGGAAGATACGCAGTATTTT.

CDR3 region: CASSQEGGGTSYEQYF. The CDR3 DNA is TGCGCCAGCAGCCAAGAGGGCGGGGGGACCTCCTACGAGCAGTACTTC. The chain joins TRBV4-1 to TRBJ2-7; TRBD2 matches 8 bases. V lost 0 bases to trimming and J lost 0 bases; unmatched junction nucleotides: 4. There are 16 residues in the CDR3. Germline CDR1 reads MGHRA; CDR2 reads YSYEKL.

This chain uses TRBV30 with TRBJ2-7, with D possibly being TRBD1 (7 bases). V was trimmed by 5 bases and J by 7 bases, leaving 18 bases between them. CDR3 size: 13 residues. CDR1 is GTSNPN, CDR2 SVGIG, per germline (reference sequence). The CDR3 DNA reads TGTGCCTGGGTGGGCAGGGGGGCATGGGAGCAGTACTTC. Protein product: CAWVGRGAWEQYF.

The chain's CDR3 is CAISRDRAYEQYF. The DNA of the CDR3 is TGTGCCATCAGCCGGGACAGGGCCTACGAGCAGTACTTC. The chain uses TRBV10-3 and TRBJ2-7, with 9 positions matching TRBD1. Trimming removed 6 bases from V and 2 bases from J; junction bases left unmatched: 2. This CDR3 region has 13 residues. Germline CDR1 is ENHRY and CDR2 is SYGVKD.

This CDR3 reads CASSLASGDYEQYF. In nucleotides, the CDR3 is TGTGCCAGCAGCTTGGCATCAGGTGACTACGAGCAGTACTTC. The genes are TRBV7-6 and TRBJ2-7, with no clear D. The V gene lost 3 bases and the J gene lost 3 bases, with 12 bases spanning the gap. Germline CDR1 is SGHVS and CDR2 is FNYEAQ. This CDR3 region has 14 residues.

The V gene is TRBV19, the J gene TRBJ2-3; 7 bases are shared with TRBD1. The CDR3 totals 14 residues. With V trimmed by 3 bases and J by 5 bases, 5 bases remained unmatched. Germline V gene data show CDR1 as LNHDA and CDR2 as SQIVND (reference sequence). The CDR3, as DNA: TGTGCCAGTAGTATCACAGGGGATGAAGATACGCAGTATTTT. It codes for CASSITGDEDTQYF. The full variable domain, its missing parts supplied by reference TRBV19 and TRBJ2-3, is DGGITQSPKYLFRKEGQNVTLSCEQNLNHDAMYWYRQDPGQGLRLIYYSQIVNDFQKGDIAEGYSVSREKKESFPLTVTSAQKNPTAFYLCASSITGDEDTQYFGPGTRLTVL.

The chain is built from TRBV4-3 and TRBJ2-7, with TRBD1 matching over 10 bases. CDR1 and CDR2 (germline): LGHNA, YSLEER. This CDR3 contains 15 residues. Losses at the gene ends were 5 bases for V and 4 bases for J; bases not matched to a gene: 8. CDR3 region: CASSVRGTGEYEQYF. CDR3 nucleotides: TGCGCCAGCAGCGTAAGAGGGACAGGGGAATACGAGCAGTACTTC.

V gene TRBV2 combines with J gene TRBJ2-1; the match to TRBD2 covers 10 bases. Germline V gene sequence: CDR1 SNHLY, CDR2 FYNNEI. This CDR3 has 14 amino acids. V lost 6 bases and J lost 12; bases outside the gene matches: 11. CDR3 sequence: CASRRLAGTPRQFF. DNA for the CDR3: TGTGCCAGCAGGAGACTAGCGGGCACTCCGAGGCAGTTCTTC.

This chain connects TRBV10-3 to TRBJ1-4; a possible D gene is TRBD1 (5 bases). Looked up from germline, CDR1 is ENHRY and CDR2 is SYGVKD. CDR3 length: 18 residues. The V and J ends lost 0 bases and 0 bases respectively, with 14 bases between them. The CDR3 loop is CAISESLWEGSTNEKLFF. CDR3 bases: TGTGCCATCAGTGAGTCACTTTGGGAGGGGTCAACTAATGAAAAACTGTTTTTT.

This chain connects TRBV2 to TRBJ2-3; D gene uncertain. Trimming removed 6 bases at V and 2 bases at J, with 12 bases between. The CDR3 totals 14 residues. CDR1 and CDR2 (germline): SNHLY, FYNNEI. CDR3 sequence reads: CASSPGPYTDTQYF. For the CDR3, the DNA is TGTGCCAGCAGCCCCGGGCCTTACACAGATACGCAGTATTTT.

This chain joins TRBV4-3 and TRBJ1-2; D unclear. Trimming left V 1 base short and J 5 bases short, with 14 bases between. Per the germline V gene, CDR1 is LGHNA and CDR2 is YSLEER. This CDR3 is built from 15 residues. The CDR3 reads CASSQVEGSSYGYTF. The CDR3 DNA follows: TGCGCCAGCAGCCAAGTTGAAGGTTCTTCGTATGGCTACACCTTC.

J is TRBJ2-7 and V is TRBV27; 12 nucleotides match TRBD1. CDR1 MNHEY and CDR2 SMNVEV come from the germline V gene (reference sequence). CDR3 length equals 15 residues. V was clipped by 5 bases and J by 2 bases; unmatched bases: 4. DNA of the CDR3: TGTGCCAGCAGTCGCCGGGACAGGGGGCCCTACGAGCAGTACTTC. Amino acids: CASSRRDRGPYEQYF.

The CDR3 region is CASSLSPTGGYGYTF. The CDR3 region has the DNA TGCGCCAGCAGCCTATCGCCGACAGGGGGCTATGGCTACACCTTC. The J gene is TRBJ1-2, the V gene TRBV4-1; 9 positions agree with TRBD1. The CDR3 covers 15 residues. Germline V gives CDR1 MGHRA, CDR2 YSYEKL. V lost 4 bases to trimming and J lost 4 bases; unmatched junction nucleotides: 7.